This TCR beta chain was sequenced in a study of response to subunit inactivated influenza vaccine. TCRdb recomputed calls from the RT-PCR reads with MiXCR, one row per CDR3 protein. The sample consists of 710,000 or so distinct CDR3 sequences, 15% to 19% of them appearing once. As concerns this clonotype: As yet, its antigen is unknown.

The V gene end was trimmed by 4 bases and the J gene end by 8 bases; junction bases not matched to a gene: 9. CDR1 is SGHAT, CDR2 FQDESV, per germline (reference sequence). There are 16 residues in the CDR3. Study outcomes and limitations: Researchers suggested that each seasonal influenza vaccination recruits few new T cells.

This TCR came from a man aged 45-60 years who received an inactivated influenza vaccine. The chain couples TRBV11-1 to TRBJ2-1, with TRBD2 matching 12 bases. Sequenced material: PBMCs from blood, taken 11 to 12 days after vaccination. This CDR3 is CASSSRWTSGMDEQFF. The CDR3 nucleotides are TGTGCCAGCAGCTCGAGGTGGACTAGCGGGATGGATGAGCAGTTCTTC.